This T cell receptor (beta chain) was sequenced for a study of T cell responses to AZD1222 COVID-19 vaccine. The length of the CDR3 is 15 residues. J gave up 0 bases and V 6 bases, and 3 bases lay outside the gene matches. Germline V CDR1 and CDR2: SEHNR, FQNEAQ (reference sequence). Clones were read by immunoSEQ multiplex PCR, and TCRdb kept only the in-frame ones, dropping some. The table records about 110,000 clones, roughly 87% of them present only once. This clone was observed a single time. The antigen remains unidentified. Overall study results and limits: With dominance at 160-218 and 743-854, vaccine-associated CD4 TCRs spanned spike.

The gene calls are TRBV7-9 and TRBJ1-3; 9 bases agree with TRBD1. This material consisted of peripheral blood, taken on day 0 of AZD1222 vaccination. This receptor was taken from an adult in good health. CDR3 region: CASRPTGGSGNTIYF. CDR3 DNA: TGTGCCAGCAGGCCGACAGGGGGCTCTGGAAACACCATATATTTT. Variable domain in full (rest from reference TRBV7-9 and TRBJ1-3): DTGVSQNPRHKITKRGQNVTFRCDPISEHNRLYWYRQTLGQGPEFLTYFQNEAQLEKSRLLSDRFSAERPKGSFSTLEIQRTEQGDSAMYLCASRPTGGSGNTIYFGEGSWLTVV.